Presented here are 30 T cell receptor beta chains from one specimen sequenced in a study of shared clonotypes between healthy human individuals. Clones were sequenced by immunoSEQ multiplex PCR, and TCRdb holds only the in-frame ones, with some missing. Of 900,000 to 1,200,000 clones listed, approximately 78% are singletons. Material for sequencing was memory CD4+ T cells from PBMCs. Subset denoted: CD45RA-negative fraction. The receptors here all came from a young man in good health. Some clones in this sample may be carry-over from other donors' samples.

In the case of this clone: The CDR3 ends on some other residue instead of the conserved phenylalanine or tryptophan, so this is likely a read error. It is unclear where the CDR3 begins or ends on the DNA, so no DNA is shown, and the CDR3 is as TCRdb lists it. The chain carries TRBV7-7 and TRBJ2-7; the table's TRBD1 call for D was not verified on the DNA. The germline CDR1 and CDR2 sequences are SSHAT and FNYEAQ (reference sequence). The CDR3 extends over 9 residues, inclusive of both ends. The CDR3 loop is CASLDRDES.

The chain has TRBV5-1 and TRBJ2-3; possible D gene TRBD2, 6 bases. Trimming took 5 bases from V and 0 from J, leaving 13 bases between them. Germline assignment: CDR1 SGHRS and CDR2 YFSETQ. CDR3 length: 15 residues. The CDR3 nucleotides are TGCGCCAGCAGAATGGATAGCGGTAGCACAGATACGCAGTATTTT. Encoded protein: CASRMDSGSTDTQYF.

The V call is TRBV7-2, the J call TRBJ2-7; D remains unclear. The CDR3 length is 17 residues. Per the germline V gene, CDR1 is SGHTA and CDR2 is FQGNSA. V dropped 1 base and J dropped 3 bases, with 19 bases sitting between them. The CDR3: CASSLGSSPIMNYEQYF. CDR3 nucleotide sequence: TGTGCCAGCAGCTTAGGGAGTAGCCCCATCATGAACTACGAGCAGTACTTC.

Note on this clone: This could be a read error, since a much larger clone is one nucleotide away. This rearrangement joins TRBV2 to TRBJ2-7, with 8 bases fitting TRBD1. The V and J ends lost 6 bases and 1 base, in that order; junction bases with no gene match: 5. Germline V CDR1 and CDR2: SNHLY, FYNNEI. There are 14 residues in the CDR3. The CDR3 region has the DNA TGTGCCAGCAGCGAGGACAGGGTATCCTACGAGCAGTACTTC. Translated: CASSEDRVSYEQYF.

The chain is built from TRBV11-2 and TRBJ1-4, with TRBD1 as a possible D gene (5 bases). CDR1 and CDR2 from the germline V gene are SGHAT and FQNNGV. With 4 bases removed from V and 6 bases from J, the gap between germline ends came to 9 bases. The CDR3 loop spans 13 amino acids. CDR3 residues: CASSSWGDEKLFF. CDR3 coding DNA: TGTGCCAGCAGCTCCTGGGGGGATGAAAAACTGTTTTTT.

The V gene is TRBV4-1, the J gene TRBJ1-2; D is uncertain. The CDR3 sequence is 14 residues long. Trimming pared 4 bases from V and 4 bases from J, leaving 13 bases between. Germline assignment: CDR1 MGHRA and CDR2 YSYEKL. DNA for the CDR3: TGCGCCAGCAGCCTAAGTCCAGAGCTCTATGGCTACACCTTC. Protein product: CASSLSPELYGYTF.

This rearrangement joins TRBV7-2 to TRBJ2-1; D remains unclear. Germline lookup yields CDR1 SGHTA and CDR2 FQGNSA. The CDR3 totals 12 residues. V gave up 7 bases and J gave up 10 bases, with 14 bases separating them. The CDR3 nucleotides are TGTGCCAGCACCCCGCGTGGGCGGGAGCAGTTCTTC. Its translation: CASTPRGREQFF.

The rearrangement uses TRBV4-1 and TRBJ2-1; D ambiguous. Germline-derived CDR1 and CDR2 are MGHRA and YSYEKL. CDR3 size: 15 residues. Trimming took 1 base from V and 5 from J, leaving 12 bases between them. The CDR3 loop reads CASSQGQRMDNEQFF. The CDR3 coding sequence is TGCGCCAGCAGCCAAGGGCAGAGAATGGACAATGAGCAGTTCTTC.

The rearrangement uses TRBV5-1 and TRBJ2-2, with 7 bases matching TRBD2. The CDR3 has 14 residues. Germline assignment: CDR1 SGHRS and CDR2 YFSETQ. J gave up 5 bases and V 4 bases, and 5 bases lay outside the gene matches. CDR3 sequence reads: CASSPQGGTGELFF. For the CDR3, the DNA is TGCGCCAGCAGCCCTCAGGGAGGGACCGGGGAGCTGTTTTTT.

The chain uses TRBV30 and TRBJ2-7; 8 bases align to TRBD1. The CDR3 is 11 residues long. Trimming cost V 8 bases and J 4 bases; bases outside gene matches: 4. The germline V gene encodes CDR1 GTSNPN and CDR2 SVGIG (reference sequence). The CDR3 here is CAAGQDYEQYF. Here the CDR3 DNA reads TGTGCCGCGGGACAGGATTACGAGCAGTACTTC.

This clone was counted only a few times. The CDR3 nucleotides read TGTGCCAGCAGCTTACAGCGGGACTGGCAGTACTTC. Amino acid sequence: CASSLQRDWQYF. The rearrangement joins TRBV7-2 to TRBJ2-7, with TRBD2 matching 7 bases. The CDR3 runs 12 residues. Trimming at V came to 2 bases and at J to 9 bases, leaving 4 bases not matched to a gene. In germline, CDR1 is SGHTA, CDR2 FQGNSA.

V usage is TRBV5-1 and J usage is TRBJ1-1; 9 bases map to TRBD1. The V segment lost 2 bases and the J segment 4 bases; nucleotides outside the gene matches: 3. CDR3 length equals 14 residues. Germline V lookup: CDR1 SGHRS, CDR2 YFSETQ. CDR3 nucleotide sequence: TGCGCCAGCAGCTTTACAGGGGGCATCACTGAAGCTTTCTTT. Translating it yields CASSFTGGITEAFF.

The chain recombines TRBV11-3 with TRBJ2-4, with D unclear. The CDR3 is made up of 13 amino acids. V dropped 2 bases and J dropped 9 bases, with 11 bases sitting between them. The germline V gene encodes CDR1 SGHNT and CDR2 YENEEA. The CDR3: CASSLTRTSIQYF. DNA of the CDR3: TGTGCCAGCAGCTTAACGAGGACGAGCATTCAGTACTTC.

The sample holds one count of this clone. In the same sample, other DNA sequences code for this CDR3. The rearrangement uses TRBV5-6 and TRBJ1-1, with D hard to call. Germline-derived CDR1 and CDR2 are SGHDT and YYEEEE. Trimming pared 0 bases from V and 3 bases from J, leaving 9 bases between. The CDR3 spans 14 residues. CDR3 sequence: CASSLVGPDTEAFF. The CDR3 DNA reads TGTGCCAGCAGCTTGGTTGGGCCTGACACTGAAGCTTTCTTT.

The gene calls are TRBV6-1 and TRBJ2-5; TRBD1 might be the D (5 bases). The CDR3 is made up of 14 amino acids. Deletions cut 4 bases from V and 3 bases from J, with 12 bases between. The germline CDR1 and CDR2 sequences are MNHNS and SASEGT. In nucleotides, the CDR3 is TGTGCCAGCAGTGGTCAGGGTGTAGAAGAGACCCAGTACTTC. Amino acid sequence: CASSGQGVEETQYF.

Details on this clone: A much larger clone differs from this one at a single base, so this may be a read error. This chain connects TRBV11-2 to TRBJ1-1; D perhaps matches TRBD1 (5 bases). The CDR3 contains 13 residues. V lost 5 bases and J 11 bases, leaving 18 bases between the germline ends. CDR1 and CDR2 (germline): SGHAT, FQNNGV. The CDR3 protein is CASSARTTGVAFF. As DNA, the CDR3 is TGTGCCAGCAGCGCCAGGACCACGGGGGTGGCTTTCTTT.

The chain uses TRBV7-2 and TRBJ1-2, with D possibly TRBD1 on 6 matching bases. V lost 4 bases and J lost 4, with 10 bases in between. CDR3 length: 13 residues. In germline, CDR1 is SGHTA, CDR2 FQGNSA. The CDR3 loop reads CASSSGASYGYTF. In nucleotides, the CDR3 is TGTGCCAGCAGCTCGGGGGCTAGCTATGGCTACACCTTC.

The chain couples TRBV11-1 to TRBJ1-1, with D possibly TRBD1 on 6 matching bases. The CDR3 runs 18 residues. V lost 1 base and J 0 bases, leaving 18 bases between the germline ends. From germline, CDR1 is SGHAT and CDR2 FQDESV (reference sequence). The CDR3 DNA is TGTGCCAGCAGCTTAGGGGGGGGCGCAGGGCTAATGAACACTGAAGCTTTCTTT. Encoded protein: CASSLGGGAGLMNTEAFF. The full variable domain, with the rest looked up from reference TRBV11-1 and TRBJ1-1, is EAEVAQSPRYKITEKSQAVAFWCDPISGHATLYWYRQILGQGPELLVQFQDESVVDDSQLPKDRFSAERLKGVDSTLKIQPAELGDSAMYLCASSLGGGAGLMNTEAFFGQGTRLTVV.

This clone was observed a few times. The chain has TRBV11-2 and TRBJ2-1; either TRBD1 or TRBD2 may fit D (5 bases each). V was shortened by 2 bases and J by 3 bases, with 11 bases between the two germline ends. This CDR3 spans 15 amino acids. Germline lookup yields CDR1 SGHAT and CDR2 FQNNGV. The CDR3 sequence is CASSLTGRNYNEQFF. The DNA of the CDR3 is TGTGCCAGCAGCTTAACGGGACGGAACTACAATGAGCAGTTCTTC.

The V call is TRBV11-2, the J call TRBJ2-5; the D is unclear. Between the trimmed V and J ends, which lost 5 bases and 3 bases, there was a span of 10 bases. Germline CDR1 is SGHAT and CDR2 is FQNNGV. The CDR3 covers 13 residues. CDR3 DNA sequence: TGTGCCAGCAGCGTTGGCTTAAAAGAGACCCAGTACTTC. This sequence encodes CASSVGLKETQYF.

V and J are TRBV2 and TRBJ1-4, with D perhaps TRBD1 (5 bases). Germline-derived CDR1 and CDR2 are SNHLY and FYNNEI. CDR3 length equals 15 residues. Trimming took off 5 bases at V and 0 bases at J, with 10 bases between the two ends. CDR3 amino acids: CASSRTGTTNEKLFF. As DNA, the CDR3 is TGTGCCAGCAGTCGAACAGGCACAACTAATGAAAAACTGTTTTTT.

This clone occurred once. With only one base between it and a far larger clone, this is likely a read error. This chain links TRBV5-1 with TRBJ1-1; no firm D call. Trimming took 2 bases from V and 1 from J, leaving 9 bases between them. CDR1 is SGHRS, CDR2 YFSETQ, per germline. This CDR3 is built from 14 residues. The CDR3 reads CASSFSTGNTEAFF. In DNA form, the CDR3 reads TGCGCCAGCAGCTTTTCGACGGGGAACACTGAAGCTTTCTTT.

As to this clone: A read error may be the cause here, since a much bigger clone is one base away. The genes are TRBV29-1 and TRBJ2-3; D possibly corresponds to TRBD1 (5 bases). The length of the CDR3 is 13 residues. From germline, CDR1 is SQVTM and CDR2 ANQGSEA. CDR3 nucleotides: TGCAGCGCCTGGTGGCGCCCCACAGGTACGCAGTATTTT. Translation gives CSAWWRPTGTQYF.

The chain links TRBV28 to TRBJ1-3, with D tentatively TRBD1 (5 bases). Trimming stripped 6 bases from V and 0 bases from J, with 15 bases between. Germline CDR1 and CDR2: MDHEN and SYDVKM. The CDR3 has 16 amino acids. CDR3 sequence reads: CASSGARWGSGNTIYF. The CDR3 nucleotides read TGTGCCAGCAGCGGGGCCAGGTGGGGCTCTGGAAACACCATATATTTT.

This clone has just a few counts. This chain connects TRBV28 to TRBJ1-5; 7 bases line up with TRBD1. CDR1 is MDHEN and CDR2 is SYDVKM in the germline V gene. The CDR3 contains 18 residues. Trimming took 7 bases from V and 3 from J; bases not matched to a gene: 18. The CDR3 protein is CASTLTYQGGLSNQPQHF. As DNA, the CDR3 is TGTGCCAGCACCCTAACCTATCAGGGGGGCCTCTCCAATCAGCCCCAGCATTTT.

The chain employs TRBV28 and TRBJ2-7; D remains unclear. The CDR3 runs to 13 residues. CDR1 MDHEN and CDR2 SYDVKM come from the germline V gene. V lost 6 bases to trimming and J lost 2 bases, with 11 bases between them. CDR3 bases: TGTGCCAGCAGCAGAACAGCTCCCTACGAGCAGTACTTC. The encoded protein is CASSRTAPYEQYF.

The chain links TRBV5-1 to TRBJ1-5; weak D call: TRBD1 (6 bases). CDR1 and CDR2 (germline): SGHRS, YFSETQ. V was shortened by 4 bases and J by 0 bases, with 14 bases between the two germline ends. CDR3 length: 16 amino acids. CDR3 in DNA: TGCGCCAGCAGCGCGGGAGGGGGGAATAGCAATCAGCCCCAGCATTTT. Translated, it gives CASSAGGGNSNQPQHF.

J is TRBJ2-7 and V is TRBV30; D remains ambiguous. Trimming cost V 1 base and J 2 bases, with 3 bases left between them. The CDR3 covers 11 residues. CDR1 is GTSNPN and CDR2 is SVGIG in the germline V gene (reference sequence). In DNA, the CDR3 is TGTGCCTGGAGTGAGGCCTACGAGCAGTACTTC. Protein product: CAWSEAYEQYF.

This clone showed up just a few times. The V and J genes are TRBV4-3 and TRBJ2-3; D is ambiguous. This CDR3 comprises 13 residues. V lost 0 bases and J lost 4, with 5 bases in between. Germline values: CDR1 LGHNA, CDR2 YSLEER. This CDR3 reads CASSQDVPDTQYF. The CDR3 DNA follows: TGCGCCAGCAGCCAAGATGTCCCAGATACGCAGTATTTT.

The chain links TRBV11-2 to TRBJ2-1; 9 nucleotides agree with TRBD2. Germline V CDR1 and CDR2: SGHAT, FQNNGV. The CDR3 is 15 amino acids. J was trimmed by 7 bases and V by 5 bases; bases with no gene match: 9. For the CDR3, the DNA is TGTGCCAGCAGCCTCATAGCGGGAGAGGTGAATGAGCAGTTCTTC. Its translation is CASSLIAGEVNEQFF.